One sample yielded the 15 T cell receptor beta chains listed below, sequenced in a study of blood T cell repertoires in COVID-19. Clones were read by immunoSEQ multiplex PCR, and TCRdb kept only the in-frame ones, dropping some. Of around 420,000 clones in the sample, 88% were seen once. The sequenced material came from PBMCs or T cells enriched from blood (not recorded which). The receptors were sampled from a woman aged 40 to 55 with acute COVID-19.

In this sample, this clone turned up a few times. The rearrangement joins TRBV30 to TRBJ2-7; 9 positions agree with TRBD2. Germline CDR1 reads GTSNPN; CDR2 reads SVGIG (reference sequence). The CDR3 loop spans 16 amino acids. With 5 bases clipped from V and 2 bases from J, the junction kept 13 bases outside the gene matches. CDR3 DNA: TGTGCCTGGGACGCCCCCCAGCGGGGGGACGCCTACGAGCAGTACTTC. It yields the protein CAWDAPQRGDAYEQYF.

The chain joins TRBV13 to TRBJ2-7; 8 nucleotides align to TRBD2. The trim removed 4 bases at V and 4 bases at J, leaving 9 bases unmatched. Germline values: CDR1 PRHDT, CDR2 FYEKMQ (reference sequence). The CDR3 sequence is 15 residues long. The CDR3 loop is CASSSPGGPGYEQYF. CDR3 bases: TGTGCCAGCAGCTCCCCGGGGGGGCCGGGGTACGAGCAGTACTTC.

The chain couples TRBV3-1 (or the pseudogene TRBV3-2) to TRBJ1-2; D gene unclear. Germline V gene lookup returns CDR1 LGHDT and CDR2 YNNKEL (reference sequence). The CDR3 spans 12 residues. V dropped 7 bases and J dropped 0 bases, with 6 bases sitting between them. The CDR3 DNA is TGTGCCAGCACCAGGACTAACTATGGCTACACCTTC. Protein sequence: CASTRTNYGYTF.

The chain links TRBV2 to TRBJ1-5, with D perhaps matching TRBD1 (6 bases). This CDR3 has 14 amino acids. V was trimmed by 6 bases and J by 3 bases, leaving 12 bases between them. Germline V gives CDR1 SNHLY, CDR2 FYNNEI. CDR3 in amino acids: CASRRQEPNQPQHF. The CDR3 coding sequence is TGTGCCAGCAGGCGACAGGAACCCAATCAGCCCCAGCATTTT.

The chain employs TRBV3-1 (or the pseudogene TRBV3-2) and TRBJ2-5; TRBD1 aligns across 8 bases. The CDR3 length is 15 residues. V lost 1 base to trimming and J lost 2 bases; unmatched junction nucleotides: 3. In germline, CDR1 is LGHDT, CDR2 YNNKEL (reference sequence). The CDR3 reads CASSQVRGLQETQYF. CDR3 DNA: TGTGCCAGCAGCCAAGTCAGGGGGCTACAAGAGACCCAGTACTTC.

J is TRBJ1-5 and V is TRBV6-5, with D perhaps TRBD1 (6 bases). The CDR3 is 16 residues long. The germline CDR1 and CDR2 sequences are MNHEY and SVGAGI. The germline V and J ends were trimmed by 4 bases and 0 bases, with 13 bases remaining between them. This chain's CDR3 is CASSLDSPPSNQPQHF. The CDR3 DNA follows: TGTGCCAGCAGTTTGGACAGCCCTCCTAGCAATCAGCCCCAGCATTTT.

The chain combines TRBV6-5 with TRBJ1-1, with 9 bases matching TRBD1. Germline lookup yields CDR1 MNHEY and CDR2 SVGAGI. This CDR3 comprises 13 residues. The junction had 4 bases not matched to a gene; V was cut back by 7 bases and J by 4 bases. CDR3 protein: CASKGQGFTEAFF. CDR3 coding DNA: TGTGCCAGCAAGGGACAGGGTTTCACTGAAGCTTTCTTT.

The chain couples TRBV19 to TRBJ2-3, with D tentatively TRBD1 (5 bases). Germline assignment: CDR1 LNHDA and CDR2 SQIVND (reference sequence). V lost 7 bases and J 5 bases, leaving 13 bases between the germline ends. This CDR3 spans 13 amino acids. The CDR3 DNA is TGTGCCAGTACCGGCAGGGCCGGAGATACGCAGTATTTT. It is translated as CASTGRAGDTQYF.

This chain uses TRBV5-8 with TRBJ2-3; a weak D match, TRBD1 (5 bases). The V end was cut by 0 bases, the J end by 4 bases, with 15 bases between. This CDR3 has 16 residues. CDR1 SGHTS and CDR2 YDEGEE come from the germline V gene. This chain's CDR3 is CASSLVLGHRPDTQYF. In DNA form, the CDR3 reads TGTGCCAGCAGCTTGGTTCTGGGGCACCGGCCAGATACGCAGTATTTT.

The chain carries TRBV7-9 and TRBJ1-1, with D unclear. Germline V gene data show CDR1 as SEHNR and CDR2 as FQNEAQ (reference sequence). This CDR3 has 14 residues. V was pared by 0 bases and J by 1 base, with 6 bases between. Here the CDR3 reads CASSLASGNTEAFF. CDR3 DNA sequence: TGTGCCAGCAGCTTAGCGAGCGGGAACACTGAAGCTTTCTTT.

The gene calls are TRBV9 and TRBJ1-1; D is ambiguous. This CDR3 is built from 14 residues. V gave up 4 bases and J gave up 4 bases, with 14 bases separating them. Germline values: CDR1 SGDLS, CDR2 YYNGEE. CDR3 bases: TGTGCCAGCAGCTCATTAGGAGGGCGCACTGAAGCTTTCTTT. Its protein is CASSSLGGRTEAFF.

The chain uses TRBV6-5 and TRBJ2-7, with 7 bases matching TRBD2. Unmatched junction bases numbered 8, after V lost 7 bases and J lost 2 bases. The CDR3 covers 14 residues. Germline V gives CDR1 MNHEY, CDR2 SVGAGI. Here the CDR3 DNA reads TGTGCCAGCACCCGATGGGGGGGAACCTACGAGCAGTACTTC. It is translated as CASTRWGGTYEQYF.

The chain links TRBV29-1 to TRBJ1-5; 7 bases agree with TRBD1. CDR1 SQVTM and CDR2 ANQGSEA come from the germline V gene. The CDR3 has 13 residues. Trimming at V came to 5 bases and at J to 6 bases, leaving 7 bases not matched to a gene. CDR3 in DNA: TGCAGCGTTCTGGCAGGGGGATCTCAGCCCCAGCATTTT. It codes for CSVLAGGSQPQHF.

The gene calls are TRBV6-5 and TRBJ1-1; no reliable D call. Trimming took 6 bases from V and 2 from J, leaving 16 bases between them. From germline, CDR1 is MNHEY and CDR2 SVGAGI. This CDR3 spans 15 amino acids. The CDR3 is CASSRGQYGNTEAFF. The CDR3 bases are TGTGCCAGCAGCCGAGGCCAGTACGGAAACACTGAAGCTTTCTTT.

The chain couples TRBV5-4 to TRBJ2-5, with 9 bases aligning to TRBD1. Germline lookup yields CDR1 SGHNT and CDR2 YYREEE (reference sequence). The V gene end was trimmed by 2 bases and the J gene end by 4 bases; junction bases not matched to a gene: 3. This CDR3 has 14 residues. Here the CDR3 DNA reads TGTGCCAGCAGCTTAGACAGGGGGAGAGAGACCCAGTACTTC. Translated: CASSLDRGRETQYF.